A single sample gave rise to the 22 T cell receptor beta chains below, sequenced in a study of blood T cell repertoires in COVID-19. Assay used: immunoSEQ multiplex PCR; TCRdb lists only in-frame clones, some missing. The sample includes roughly 73,000 clones, nearly 90% of them seen just once. The sample taken for sequencing was peripheral blood. The receptors come from a man between 65 and 85 years old with active or convalescent COVID-19.

J is TRBJ2-1 and V is TRBV10-1; D unresolved. Germline CDR1 and CDR2: WNHNN and SYGVQD (reference sequence). This CDR3 has 16 amino acids. Trimming pared 0 bases from V and 2 bases from J, leaving 11 bases between. CDR3 in DNA: TGCGCCAGCAGTGAGTCCCTTAGTAGTACCTACAATGAGCAGTTCTTC. Protein sequence: CASSESLSSTYNEQFF.

This chain connects TRBV18 to TRBJ2-7, with TRBD1 matching 7 bases. The CDR3 runs to 14 residues. The V gene's germline CDR1 is KGHSH and CDR2 LQKENI. With V trimmed by 6 bases and J by 3 bases, 8 bases remained unmatched. This CDR3 is CASSRSGTDYEQYF. The CDR3 coding sequence is TGTGCCAGCTCGCGGTCGGGGACAGACTACGAGCAGTACTTC.

The chain is built from TRBV7-9 and TRBJ2-6; the D gene is possibly TRBD2 (6 bases). Per germline, CDR1 SEHNR and CDR2 FQNEAQ (reference sequence). The germline V and J ends were trimmed by 5 bases and 0 bases, with 20 bases remaining between them. This CDR3 contains 19 residues. This CDR3 is CASSRPGLGPLSGANVLTF. The CDR3 DNA is TGTGCCAGCAGCCGACCGGGACTTGGGCCCCTCTCTGGGGCCAACGTCCTGACTTTC.

V and J are TRBV2 and TRBJ2-2, with a possible D match to TRBD1 (6 bases). In germline, CDR1 is SNHLY, CDR2 FYNNEI. The CDR3 runs 16 residues. Trimming took off 6 bases at V and 5 bases at J, with 19 bases between the two ends. Here the CDR3 reads CASSRQVNRLTGELFF. Written as DNA, the CDR3 is TGTGCCAGCAGCAGACAGGTCAATCGTCTGACCGGGGAGCTGTTTTTT. Drawing the rest from reference TRBV2 and TRBJ2-2, the complete variable domain is EPEVTQTPSHQVTQMGQEVILRCVPISNHLYFYWYRQILGQKVEFLVSFYNNEISEKSEIFDDQFSVERPDGSNFTLKIRSTKLEDSAMYFCASSRQVNRLTGELFFGEGSRLTVL.

The chain couples TRBV6-1 to TRBJ1-4; 8 positions match TRBD1. Looked up from germline, CDR1 is MNHNS and CDR2 is SASEGT. This CDR3 comprises 15 residues. The V segment lost 0 bases and the J segment 6 bases; nucleotides outside the gene matches: 3. The CDR3 nucleotides read TGTGCCAGCAGTGAAGCGTTGGGACAGGATGAAAAACTGTTTTTT. It specifies CASSEALGQDEKLFF.

The rearrangement joins TRBV28 to TRBJ1-4, with D maybe TRBD1 (5 bases). Trimming removed 7 bases at V and 7 bases at J, with 19 bases between. Germline lookup yields CDR1 MDHEN and CDR2 SYDVKM. CDR3 length: 15 amino acids. CDR3 sequence (DNA): TGTGCCAGCACCAACGCGGCGGGGCTTGGTGAAAAACTGTTTTTT. It encodes CASTNAAGLGEKLFF. The entire variable domain, with the rest obtained from reference TRBV28 and TRBJ1-4, is as follows: DVKVTQSSRYLVKRTGEKVFLECVQDMDHENMFWYRQDPGLGLRLIYFSYDVKMKEKGDIPEGYSVSREKKERFSLILESASTNQTSMYLCASTNAAGLGEKLFFGSGTQLSVL.

V gene TRBV3-1 (or the pseudogene TRBV3-2) combines with J gene TRBJ2-3; D is perhaps TRBD2 (6 bases). Germline assignment: CDR1 LGHDT and CDR2 YNNKEL (reference sequence). V was shortened by 4 bases and J by 2 bases, with 19 bases between the two germline ends. This CDR3 comprises 17 residues. The CDR3 DNA sequence: TGTGCCAGCAGCCCCCAGGGCCGCGGGACGGCCACAGATACGCAGTATTTT. It yields the protein CASSPQGRGTATDTQYF.

The chain has TRBV5-1 and TRBJ2-7; D remains unclear. CDR1 and CDR2 (germline): SGHRS, YFSETQ. The V gene lost 0 bases and the J gene lost 2 bases, with 9 bases spanning the gap. This CDR3 has 14 residues. The CDR3 sequence: CASSLGRAPYEQYF. DNA for the CDR3: TGCGCCAGCAGCTTGGGGAGAGCCCCCTACGAGCAGTACTTC.

This chain uses TRBV5-1 with TRBJ2-7, with D possibly TRBD1 on 6 matching bases. This CDR3 spans 16 amino acids. V lost 0 bases and J lost 2, with 15 bases in between. CDR1 SGHRS and CDR2 YFSETQ come from the germline V gene. CDR3 nucleotides: TGCGCCAGCAGCTTGGCCTGGTCAGGGGTCCCCTACGAGCAGTACTTC. Translation gives CASSLAWSGVPYEQYF.

The DNA for the CDR3 is TGTGCCAGCAGCTCCTTAGGACAGGCGGAAAAACTGTTTTTT. Protein sequence: CASSSLGQAEKLFF. The chain joins TRBV11-2 to TRBJ1-4, with TRBD1 matching over 7 bases. Germline CDR1 is SGHAT and CDR2 is FQNNGV. The V and J ends lost 4 bases and 8 bases, in that order; junction bases with no gene match: 7. CDR3 length equals 14 residues.

The CDR3 DNA is TGTGCCAGCAGCCATCGGGACACGGCTGCAACTAATGAAAAACTGTTTTTT. Its translation: CASSHRDTAATNEKLFF. This chain joins TRBV7-9 and TRBJ1-4, with a weak D call TRBD1 (6 bases). The CDR3 sequence is 17 residues long. Trimming took off 5 bases at V and 0 bases at J, with 16 bases between the two ends. Germline values: CDR1 SEHNR, CDR2 FQNEAQ (reference sequence).

This chain uses TRBV4-2 with TRBJ2-1, with 7 nucleotides matching TRBD2. J was trimmed by 9 bases and V by 1 base; bases with no gene match: 12. The CDR3 runs 16 residues. The germline V gene encodes CDR1 LGHNA and CDR2 YNFKEQ. The CDR3 here is CASSQGPGLDSVEQFF. CDR3 nucleotide sequence: TGTGCCAGCAGCCAAGGTCCCGGACTAGATTCGGTTGAGCAGTTCTTC.

The chain employs TRBV3-1 (or the pseudogene TRBV3-2) and TRBJ2-7; TRBD1 agrees at 10 bases. This CDR3 region has 15 residues. From germline, CDR1 is LGHDT and CDR2 YNNKEL (reference sequence). Trimming at V came to 3 bases and at J to 9 bases, leaving 11 bases not matched to a gene. CDR3 in amino acids: CASSHQGGTGVLQYF. The CDR3 DNA is TGTGCCAGCAGCCATCAAGGCGGGACAGGGGTTTTGCAGTACTTC.

The chain employs TRBV3-1 (or the pseudogene TRBV3-2) and TRBJ1-4; D might be TRBD1 (6 bases). Per germline, CDR1 LGHDT and CDR2 YNNKEL (reference sequence). The CDR3 extends over 14 amino acids. V gave up 4 bases and J gave up 14 bases, with 20 bases separating them. The CDR3, as DNA: TGTGCCAGCAGCCCCAGACAGGAGGGGGGGAAGCTGTTTTTT. This codes for CASSPRQEGGKLFF.

The chain is built from TRBV5-1 and TRBJ2-7, with 9 bases fitting TRBD1. V lost 7 bases, J lost 2 bases, and 7 bases stayed unmatched. The CDR3 has 14 amino acids. Germline values: CDR1 SGHRS, CDR2 YFSETQ. In DNA, the CDR3 is TGCGCCAGCCAGTGGGGACAGGGAGCCTACGAGCAGTACTTC. Its translation: CASQWGQGAYEQYF.

Only one count was recorded for this clone. The V call is TRBV24-1, the J call TRBJ2-2; the D gene is possibly TRBD2 (6 bases). Germline V gives CDR1 KGHDR, CDR2 SFDVKD. The CDR3 contains 15 residues. V lost 3 bases to trimming and J lost 0 bases, with 7 bases between them. CDR3 bases: TGTGCCACCAGTGATCCGGGAGCGAACACCGGGGAGCTGTTTTTT. Translated: CATSDPGANTGELFF.

The chain links TRBV11-2 to TRBJ1-1; no firm D call. This CDR3 has 15 residues. The V end was cut by 1 base, the J end by 4 bases, with 13 bases between. The germline gives CDR1 SGHAT, CDR2 FQNNGV. The CDR3: CASSLGRSGSTEAFF. DNA of the CDR3: TGTGCCAGCAGCTTAGGGCGATCGGGGAGCACTGAAGCTTTCTTT.

The rearrangement links TRBV2 to TRBJ2-1, with D maybe TRBD2 (5 bases). This CDR3 contains 13 residues. Looked up from germline, CDR1 is SNHLY and CDR2 is FYNNEI. V was shortened by 4 bases and J by 10 bases, with 14 bases between the two germline ends. The CDR3 reads CASSGGQAREQFF. The CDR3, as DNA: TGTGCCAGCAGTGGAGGGCAGGCGAGGGAGCAGTTCTTC.

The chain recombines TRBV7-2 with TRBJ2-7; 16 bases fit TRBD2. The CDR3 covers 15 residues. J lost 9 bases, V lost 3 bases, and 5 bases had no gene match. Germline V lookup: CDR1 SGHTA, CDR2 FQGNSA. CDR3 sequence reads: CASSLSGTSGRVQYF. The DNA of the CDR3 is TGTGCCAGCAGCTTGTCCGGGACTAGCGGGAGGGTGCAGTACTTC.

A single count supports this clone. The chain links TRBV27 to TRBJ1-1; D remains unclear. V was cut by 1 base and J by 1 base, with 4 bases left in between. This CDR3 is built from 13 residues. CDR1 is MNHEY, CDR2 SMNVEV, per germline (reference sequence). For the CDR3, the DNA is TGTGCCAGCAGTTTATACGGGAACACTGAAGCTTTCTTT. Its protein product is CASSLYGNTEAFF.

The chain employs TRBV10-3 and TRBJ2-7; 11 bases align to TRBD2. The CDR3 runs to 16 residues. The ends lost 0 bases at V and 9 bases at J; junction bases unmatched: 10. The germline CDR1 and CDR2 sequences are ENHRY and SYGVKD. CDR3: CAISESTTSGKMWQYF. The DNA for the CDR3 is TGTGCCATCAGTGAGTCCACGACTAGCGGGAAGATGTGGCAGTACTTC.

The chain employs TRBV5-1 and TRBJ2-5; weak D call: TRBD1 (6 bases). Germline loops: CDR1 SGHRS, CDR2 YFSETQ. The CDR3 consists of 15 residues. V lost 4 bases, J lost 2 bases, and 15 bases lay in between. The CDR3: CASSISRGFQETQYF. The CDR3 coding sequence is TGCGCCAGCAGCATATCAAGGGGGTTTCAAGAGACCCAGTACTTC.